This T cell receptor beta chain was observed in a study of CD8 T cells in Susac syndrome. Study results and limitations: Susac syndrome CD4+ T cell repertoires showed no clonal expansion.

Random hexamers were used to reverse transcribe the RNA input (0.5 to 1 ug). Multiplex immunoSEQ PCR targeted 54 Vbeta and 13 Jbeta TCR beta segments. TCRdb reanalysed the immunoSEQ multiplex PCR reads using MiXCR and keeps one entry per CDR3 protein. In the table there are 200,000 or so distinct CDR3 sequences, nearly 97% of which are singletons. The CDR3 is 15 residues long. Germline loops: CDR1 MNHEY, CDR2 SVGEGT. Trimming took off 7 bases at V and 6 bases at J, with 19 bases between the two ends. TCR beta sequences were obtained from blood CD8+ and CD4+ T cells. CD8+ and CD4+ T cells were negatively isolated; TEMRA cells were FACS-enriched. For this clonotype: The antigen remains undetermined.

The rearrangement joins TRBV6-2 or TRBV6-3 to TRBJ1-5; possible D gene TRBD1, 6 bases. The sequenced sample was CD4+ T cells from PBMCs. The receptor comes from a human donor with Susac syndrome. CDR3 residues: CASTLQMGAGQPQHF. The CDR3 region has the DNA TGTGCCAGCACCCTTCAGATGGGGGCAGGTCAGCCCCAGCATTTT.